A selection of T cell receptor beta chains follows, all from one sample in a study of T cell responses to AZD1222 COVID-19 vaccine. Profiling relied on immunoSEQ multiplex PCR, and the TCRdb table lists in-frame clones only, not all of them. The sample gives some 110,000 clones, around 91% of which show up once; about 1.5% is in the top ten. Sequences were derived from peripheral blood, sampled on day 0 of AZD1222 vaccination. Receptors originate from an adult in good health. Both conserved end residues are trimmed from each CDR3. Clone size, where shown, is once, few, many, or a class for clones that have expanded.

j_call	v_call	clone_size	cdr3_aa
TRBJ1-1	TRBV5-1	-	ASSPGDPIMNTEAF
TRBJ2-2	TRBV7-7	-	ASSRDSRSGELF
TRBJ1-1	TRBV5-1	once	ASSQDPENTEAF
TRBJ2-2	TRBV4-3	-	ASSRVAGVPTGELF
TRBJ1-1	TRBV2	-	ASSEPGTAEAF
TRBJ2-1	TRBV4-1	-	ASSQDQGGKGREQF
TRBJ1-1	TRBV18	-	ASLKGGDTEAF
TRBJ1-3	TRBV3-1/TRBV3-2	-	ASSPQSDGNTIY
TRBJ1-1	TRBV5-1	-	ASSLQSGGTEAF
TRBJ2-1	TRBV20-1	-	SAGVYNEQF
TRBJ1-1	TRBV11-3	-	ASSSTGRHTEAF
TRBJ1-1	TRBV6-5	-	ASSYDSLNTEAF
TRBJ2-1	TRBV6-4	-	ASKRRAGGLNEQF
TRBJ1-6	TRBV9	-	ASSSSRGNPYNSPLH
TRBJ1-5	TRBV7-2	-	ASSLGAYQPQH
TRBJ2-5	TRBV29-1	-	SVDLRMGTQY
TRBJ2-3	TRBV7-3	-	ASSFGTSGTDTQY
TRBJ1-4	TRBV30	-	AWSVGQHNEKLF
TRBJ2-1	TRBV29-1	-	SVESVSYNEQF
TRBJ1-2	TRBV3-1/TRBV3-2	once	ASSQDLGGGPYGYT
TRBJ1-4	TRBV28	-	ASSLPTGGKEKLF
TRBJ1-5	TRBV10-1	-	ASSQTVSNQPQH
TRBJ2-2	TRBV5-5	-	ASSFWGNTGELF
TRBJ1-4	TRBV2	-	ASSETHRVGEKLF
TRBJ1-6	TRBV6-2/TRBV6-3	-	ASSSLPDRIGSPLH
TRBJ1-1	TRBV29-1	-	SVDEGGNTEAF
TRBJ1-1	TRBV11-3	-	ASRRVVNTEAF
TRBJ1-2	TRBV29-1	once	SVERTGEGYT
TRBJ2-3	TRBV28	-	ASSLQPRLGTGLGNTQY
TRBJ1-2	TRBV6-6	-	ASTTKGVRYGYT
TRBJ1-2	TRBV29-1	-	SVGGQDYGYT
TRBJ1-1	TRBV6-5	-	ASVPTAGAHEAF
TRBJ2-5	TRBV24-1	-	ATSDLPSSGRGETQY
TRBJ2-5	TRBV7-2	once	ASSLPVETQY
TRBJ2-1	TRBV7-2	-	ASSLAGTDAAGGSYNEQF
TRBJ1-1	TRBV13	-	ASSLVREAEAF
TRBJ1-2	TRBV5-8	-	ASSVGPVNYGYT
TRBJ1-5	TRBV10-1	-	ASSEGGNQPQH
TRBJ1-6	TRBV19	once	ASSIRGVDRRDNSPLH
TRBJ1-4	TRBV11-2	-	ASSLYRDSAEKLF
TRBJ2-1	TRBV3-1/TRBV3-2	-	ASSQAPGLRINEQF
TRBJ2-7	TRBV19	-	ASSLRTPSYEQY